What follows are 2 T cell receptor beta chains derived from one specimen sequenced in a study of T cell repertoires in cytomegalovirus infection. One entry per CDR3 protein results from TCRdb running MiXCR on the reads. The sample consists of under 95,000 distinct CDR3 sequences, approximately 3.6% of them appearing once. Sequencing was carried out using PBMCs. These receptors originate from a human donor in good health (CMV status not recorded). Some clones in this sample may be carry-over from other donors' samples.

This clonotype has a count of ten or more. This chain links TRBV12-3 or TRBV12-4 with TRBJ2-4; D could derive from TRBD1 or TRBD2 (6 bases each). CDR3 length: 13 residues. Trimming cost V 8 bases and J 6 bases, with 14 bases left between them. Written as DNA, the CDR3 is TGTGCCAGCGGATTGGGGGGCCTAAACATTCAGTACTTC. This encodes CASGLGGLNIQYF.

This clonotype was observed many times. The rearrangement uses TRBV6-6 and TRBJ2-6, with a tentative D call TRBD2 (5 bases). V was clipped by 7 bases and J by 5 bases, with 21 bases between them. The CDR3 has 17 amino acids. Germline loops: CDR1 MNHNY, CDR2 SVGAGI (reference sequence). The CDR3 coding sequence is TGTGCCAGCAAGGTTCGGGCGGACTCTCTCTGGGCCAACGTCCTGACTTTC. Its translation is CASKVRADSLWANVLTF.